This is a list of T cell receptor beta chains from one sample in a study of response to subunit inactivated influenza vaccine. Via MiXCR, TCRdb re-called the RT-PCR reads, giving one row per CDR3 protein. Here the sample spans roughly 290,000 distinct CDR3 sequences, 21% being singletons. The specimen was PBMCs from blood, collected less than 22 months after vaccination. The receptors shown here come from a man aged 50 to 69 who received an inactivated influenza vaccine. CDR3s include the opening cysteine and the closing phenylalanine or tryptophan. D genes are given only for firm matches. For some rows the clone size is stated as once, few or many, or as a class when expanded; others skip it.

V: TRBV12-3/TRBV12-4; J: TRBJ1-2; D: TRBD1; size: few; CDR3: CASSPGQGRARGYTF; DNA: TGTGCCAGCAGCCCTGGACAGGGACGGGCTCGGGGCTACACCTTC
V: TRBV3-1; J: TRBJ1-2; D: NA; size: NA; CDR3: CASSQDFADYGYTF; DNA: TGTGCCAGCAGCCAAGACTTCGCAGACTATGGCTACACCTTC
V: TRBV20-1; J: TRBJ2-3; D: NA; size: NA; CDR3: CSASRREGYGTDTQYF; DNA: TGCAGTGCTAGTCGCAGAGAGGGGTACGGCACAGATACGCAGTATTTT
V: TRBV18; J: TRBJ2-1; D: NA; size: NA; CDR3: CASSPRVWDEQFF; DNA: TGTGCCAGCTCACCCAGGGTTTGGGATGAGCAGTTCTTC
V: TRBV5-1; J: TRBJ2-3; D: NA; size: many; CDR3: CASSLRHLTDTQYF; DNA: TGCGCCAGCTCTCTCCGACATCTCACAGATACGCAGTATTTT
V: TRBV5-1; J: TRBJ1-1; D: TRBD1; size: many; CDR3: CASSGTQGRNTEAFF; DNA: TGCGCCAGCAGCGGAACACAGGGGAGGAACACTGAAGCTTTCTTT
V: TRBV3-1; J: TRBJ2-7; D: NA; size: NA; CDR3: CASSLTQNPYEQYF; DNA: TGTGCCAGCAGCCTCACGCAGAACCCTTACGAGCAGTACTTC
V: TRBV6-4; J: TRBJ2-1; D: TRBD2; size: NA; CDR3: CASSGLAGVGEQFF; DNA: TGTGCCAGCAGTGGCCTAGCGGGAGTTGGCGAGCAGTTCTTC
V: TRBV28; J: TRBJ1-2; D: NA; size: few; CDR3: CASSPGEYGYTF; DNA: TGTGCCAGCAGTCCGGGGGAATATGGCTACACCTTC
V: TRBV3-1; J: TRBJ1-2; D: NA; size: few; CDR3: CATEGGDYGYTF; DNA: TGTGCCACGGAGGGAGGAGACTATGGCTACACCTTC
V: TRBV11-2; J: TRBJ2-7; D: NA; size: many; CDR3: CASRDPGRDHEQYF; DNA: TGTGCCAGCAGGGATCCCGGACGGGACCACGAGCAGTACTTC
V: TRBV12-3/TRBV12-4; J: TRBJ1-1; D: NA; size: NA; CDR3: CASSPKNREMNTEAFF; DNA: TGTGCCAGCAGTCCCAAAAACAGAGAAATGAACACTGAAGCTTTCTTT
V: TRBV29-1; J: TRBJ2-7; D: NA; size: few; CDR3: CSVDRGYEQYF; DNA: TGCAGCGTTGACAGGGGCTACGAGCAGTACTTC
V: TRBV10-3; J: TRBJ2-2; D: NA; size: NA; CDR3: CAIRPRGSVGELFF; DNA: TGTGCCATCAGACCCCGGGGGTCGGTCGGGGAGCTGTTTTTT
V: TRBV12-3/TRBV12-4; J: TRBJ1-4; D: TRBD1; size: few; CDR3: CASRGDRGSNEKLFF; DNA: TGTGCCAGCAGGGGGGACAGGGGATCTAATGAAAAACTGTTTTTT
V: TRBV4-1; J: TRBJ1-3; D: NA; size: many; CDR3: CASSQDGNSGNTIYF; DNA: TGCGCCAGCAGCCAAGACGGTAACTCTGGAAACACCATATATTTT
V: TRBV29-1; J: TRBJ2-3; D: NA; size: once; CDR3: CSVGSGTFSTDTQYF; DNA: TGCAGCGTTGGTTCCGGGACGTTTAGCACAGATACGCAGTATTTT
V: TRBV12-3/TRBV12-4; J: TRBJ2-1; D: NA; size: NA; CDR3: CASAKDGSSYNEQFF; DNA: TGTGCCAGCGCCAAGGACGGAAGCTCCTACAATGAGCAGTTCTTC
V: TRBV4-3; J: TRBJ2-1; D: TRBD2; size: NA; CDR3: CASSQGSGRAYNEQFF; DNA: TGCGCCAGCAGCCAAGGAAGCGGGAGGGCCTACAATGAGCAGTTCTTC
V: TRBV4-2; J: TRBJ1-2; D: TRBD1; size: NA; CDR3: CASSHGDRDYGYTF; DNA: TGTGCCAGCAGCCATGGAGACAGGGATTATGGCTACACCTTC
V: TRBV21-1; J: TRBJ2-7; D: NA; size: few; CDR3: CASSSPGTGPYEQYF; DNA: TGTGCCAGCAGCTCGCCGGGGACAGGGCCCTACGAGCAGTACTTC
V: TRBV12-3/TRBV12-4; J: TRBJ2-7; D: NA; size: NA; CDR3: CASSTPEQIYEQYF; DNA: TGTGCCAGCAGTACGCCGGAGCAGATCTACGAGCAGTACTTC
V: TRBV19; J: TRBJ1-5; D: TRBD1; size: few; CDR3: CASKLQGAGQPQHF; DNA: TGTGCCAGTAAGCTCCAGGGGGCGGGTCAGCCCCAGCATTTT
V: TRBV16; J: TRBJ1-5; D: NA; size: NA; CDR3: CASSQSRMGNQPQHF; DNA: TGTGCCAGCAGCCAATCACGGATGGGCAATCAGCCCCAGCATTTT
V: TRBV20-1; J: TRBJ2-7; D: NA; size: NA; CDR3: CSASRGAAYEQYF; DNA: TGCAGTGCTAGTAGAGGGGCGGCCTACGAGCAGTACTTC
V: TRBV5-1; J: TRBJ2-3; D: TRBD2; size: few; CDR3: CASSLDGTSASDTQYF; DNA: TGCGCCAGCAGCTTGGATGGGACTAGCGCCTCAGATACGCAGTATTTT
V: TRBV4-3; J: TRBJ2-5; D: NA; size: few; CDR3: CASSQERTTSGTQYF; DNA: TGCGCCAGCAGCCAAGAAAGGACCACCAGTGGGACCCAGTACTTC
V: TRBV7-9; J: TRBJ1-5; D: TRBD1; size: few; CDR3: CASSGDSGNQPQHF; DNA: TGTGCCAGCAGCGGGGACAGTGGCAATCAGCCCCAGCATTTT
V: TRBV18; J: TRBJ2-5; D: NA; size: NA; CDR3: CASSQRQAVGETQYF; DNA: TGTGCCAGCTCACAGAGACAGGCAGTAGGGGAGACCCAGTACTTC
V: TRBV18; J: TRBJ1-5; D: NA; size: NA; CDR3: CASSSGRGQPQHF; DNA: TGTGCCAGCTCTTCCGGCAGGGGTCAGCCCCAGCATTTT
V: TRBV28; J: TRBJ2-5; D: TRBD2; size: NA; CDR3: CASSTWTETSGAGETQYF; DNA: TGTGCCAGCAGTACCTGGACGGAGACTAGCGGAGCTGGGGAGACCCAGTACTTC
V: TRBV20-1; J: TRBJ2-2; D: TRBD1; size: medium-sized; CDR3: CSAREDRGSEVTGELFF; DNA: TGCAGTGCTAGAGAGGACAGGGGCTCAGAAGTCACCGGGGAGCTGTTTTTT
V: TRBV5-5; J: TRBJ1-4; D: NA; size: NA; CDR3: CASRTRPNTEKLFF; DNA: TGTGCCAGCAGGACAAGACCTAATACTGAAAAACTGTTTTTT
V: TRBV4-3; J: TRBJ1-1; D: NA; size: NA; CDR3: CASSQDFHRGGTEAFF; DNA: TGCGCCAGCAGCCAAGACTTCCACAGAGGGGGCACTGAAGCTTTCTTT
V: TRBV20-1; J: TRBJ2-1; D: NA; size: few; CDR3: CSATGGWGYNEQFF; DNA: TGCAGTGCTACTGGGGGATGGGGATACAATGAGCAGTTCTTC
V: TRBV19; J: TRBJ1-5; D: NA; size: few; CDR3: CASRYRTGVLNQPQHF; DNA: TGTGCCAGTCGATACCGCACAGGCGTCCTCAATCAGCCCCAGCATTTT
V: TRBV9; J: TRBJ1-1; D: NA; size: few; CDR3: CASSPVGAGTEAFF; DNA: TGTGCCAGCAGCCCCGTAGGGGCCGGGACTGAAGCTTTCTTT
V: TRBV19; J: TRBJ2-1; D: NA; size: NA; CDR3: CASSIGSHGSYNEQFF; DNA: TGTGCCAGTAGTATAGGCAGTCACGGCTCCTACAATGAGCAGTTCTTC
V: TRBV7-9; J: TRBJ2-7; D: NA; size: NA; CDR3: CASSSWTEYPFYEQYF; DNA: TGTGCCAGCAGCTCGTGGACAGAGTATCCTTTCTACGAGCAGTACTTC